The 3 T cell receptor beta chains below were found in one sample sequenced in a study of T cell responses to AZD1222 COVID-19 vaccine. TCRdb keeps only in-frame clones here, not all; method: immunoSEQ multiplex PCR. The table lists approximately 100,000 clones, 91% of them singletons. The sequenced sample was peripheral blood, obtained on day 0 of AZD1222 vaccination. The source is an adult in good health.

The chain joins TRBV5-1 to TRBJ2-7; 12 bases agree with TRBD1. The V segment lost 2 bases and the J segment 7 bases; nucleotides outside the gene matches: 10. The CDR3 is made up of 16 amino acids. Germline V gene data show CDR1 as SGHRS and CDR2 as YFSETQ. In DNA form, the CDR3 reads TGCGCCAGCAGCTTACTTTCCGGGACAGGGGGCGAGGAGCAGTACTTC. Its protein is CASSLLSGTGGEEQYF.

The CDR3 bases are TGTGCCAGCAGCTTAATGGCTCGGGCAGTTAGCAATCAGCCCCAGCATTTT. Its protein is CASSLMARAVSNQPQHF. The chain is built from TRBV7-9 and TRBJ1-5; D call uncertain. The length of the CDR3 is 17 residues. Trimming took off 2 bases at V and 0 bases at J, with 14 bases between the two ends. Germline lookup yields CDR1 SEHNR and CDR2 FQNEAQ (reference sequence).

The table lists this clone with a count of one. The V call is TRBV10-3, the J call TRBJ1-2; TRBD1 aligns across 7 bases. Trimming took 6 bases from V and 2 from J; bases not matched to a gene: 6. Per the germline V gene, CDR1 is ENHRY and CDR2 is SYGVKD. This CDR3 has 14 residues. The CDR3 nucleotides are TGTGCCATCAGCGGACAGGCAATAAACTATGGCTACACCTTC. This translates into CAISGQAINYGYTF.